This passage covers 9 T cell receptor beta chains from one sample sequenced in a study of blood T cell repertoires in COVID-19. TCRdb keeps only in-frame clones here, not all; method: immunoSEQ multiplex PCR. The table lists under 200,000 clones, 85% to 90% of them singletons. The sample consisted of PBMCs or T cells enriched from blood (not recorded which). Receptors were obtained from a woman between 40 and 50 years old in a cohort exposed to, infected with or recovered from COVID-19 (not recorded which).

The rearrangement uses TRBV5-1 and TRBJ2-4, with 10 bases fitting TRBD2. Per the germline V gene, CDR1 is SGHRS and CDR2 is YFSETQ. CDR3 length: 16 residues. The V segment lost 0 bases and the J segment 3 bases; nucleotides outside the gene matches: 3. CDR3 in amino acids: CASSLGLAGVKNIQYF. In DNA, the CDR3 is TGCGCCAGCAGCTTGGGGCTAGCGGGGGTCAAAAACATTCAGTACTTC.

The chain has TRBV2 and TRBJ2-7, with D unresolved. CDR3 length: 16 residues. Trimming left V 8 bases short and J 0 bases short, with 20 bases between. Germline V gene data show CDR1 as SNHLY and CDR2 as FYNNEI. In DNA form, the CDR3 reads TGTGCCAGCTCCTTCCCCCTGGCAGGCAGCTCCTACGAGCAGTACTTC. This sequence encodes CASSFPLAGSSYEQYF.

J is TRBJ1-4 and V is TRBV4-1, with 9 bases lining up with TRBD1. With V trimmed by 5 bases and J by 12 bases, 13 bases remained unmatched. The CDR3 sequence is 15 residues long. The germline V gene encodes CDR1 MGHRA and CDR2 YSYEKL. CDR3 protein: CASSGSRDRVRELFF. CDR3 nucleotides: TGCGCCAGCAGCGGGTCCCGGGACAGGGTTCGGGAACTGTTTTTT.

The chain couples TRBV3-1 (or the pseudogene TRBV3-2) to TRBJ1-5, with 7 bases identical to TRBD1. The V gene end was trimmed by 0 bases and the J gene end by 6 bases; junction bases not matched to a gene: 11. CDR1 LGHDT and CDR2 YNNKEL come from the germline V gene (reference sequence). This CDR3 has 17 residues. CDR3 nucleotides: TGTGCCAGCAGCCAAGAGAGGACAGGAGTGACGGGTCAGCCCCAGCATTTT. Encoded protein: CASSQERTGVTGQPQHF.

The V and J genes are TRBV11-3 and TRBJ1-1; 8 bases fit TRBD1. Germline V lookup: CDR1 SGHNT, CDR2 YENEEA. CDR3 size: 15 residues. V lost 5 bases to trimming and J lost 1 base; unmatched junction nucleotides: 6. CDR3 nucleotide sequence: TGTGCCAGCAGCGCATTAGACAGGGGGAACACTGAAGCTTTCTTT. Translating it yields CASSALDRGNTEAFF.

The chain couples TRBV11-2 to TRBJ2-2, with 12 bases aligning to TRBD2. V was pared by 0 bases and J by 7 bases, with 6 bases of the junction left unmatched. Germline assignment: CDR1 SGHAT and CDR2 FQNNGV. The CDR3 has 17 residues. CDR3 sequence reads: CASSLEASGGAGGELFF. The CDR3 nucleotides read TGTGCCAGCAGCTTAGAGGCTAGCGGGGGGGCCGGCGGGGAGCTGTTTTTT.

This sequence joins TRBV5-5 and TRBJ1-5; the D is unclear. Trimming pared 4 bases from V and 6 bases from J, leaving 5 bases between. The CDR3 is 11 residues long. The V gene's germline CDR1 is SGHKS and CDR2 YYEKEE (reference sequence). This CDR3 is CASSPSQPQHF. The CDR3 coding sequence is TGTGCCAGCAGCCCTAGTCAGCCCCAGCATTTT.

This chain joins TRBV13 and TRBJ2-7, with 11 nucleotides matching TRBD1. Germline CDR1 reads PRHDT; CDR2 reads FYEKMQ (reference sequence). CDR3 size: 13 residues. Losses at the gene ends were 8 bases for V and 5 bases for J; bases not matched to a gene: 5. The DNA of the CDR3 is TGTGCCAGCTGGGACAGGGGGATAAACGAGCAGTACTTC. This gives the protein CASWDRGINEQYF.

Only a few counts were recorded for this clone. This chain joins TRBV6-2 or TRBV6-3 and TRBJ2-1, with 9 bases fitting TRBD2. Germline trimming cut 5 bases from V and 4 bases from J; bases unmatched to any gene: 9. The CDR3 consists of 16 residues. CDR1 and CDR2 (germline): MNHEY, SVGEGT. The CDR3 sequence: CASSTVAGVSYNEQFF. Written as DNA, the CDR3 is TGTGCCAGCAGTACGGTAGCGGGAGTTAGTTACAATGAGCAGTTCTTC.